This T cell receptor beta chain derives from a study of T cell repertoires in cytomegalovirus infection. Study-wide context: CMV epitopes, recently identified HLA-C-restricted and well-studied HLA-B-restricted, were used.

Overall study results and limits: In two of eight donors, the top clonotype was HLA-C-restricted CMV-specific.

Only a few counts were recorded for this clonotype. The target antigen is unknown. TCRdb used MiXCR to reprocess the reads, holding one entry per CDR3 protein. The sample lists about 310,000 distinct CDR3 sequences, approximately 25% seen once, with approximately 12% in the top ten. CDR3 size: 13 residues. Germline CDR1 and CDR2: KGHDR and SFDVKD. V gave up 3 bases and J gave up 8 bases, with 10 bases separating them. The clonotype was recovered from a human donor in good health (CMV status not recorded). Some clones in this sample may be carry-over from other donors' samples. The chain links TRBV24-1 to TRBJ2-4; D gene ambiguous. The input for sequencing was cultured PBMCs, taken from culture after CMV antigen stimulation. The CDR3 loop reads CATSDVRNHIQYF. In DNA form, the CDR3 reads TGTGCCACCAGTGATGTGAGAAATCACATTCAGTACTTC.